The TCR beta chain described here comes from a study of human T cells and chemical hapten exposure (dated by TCRdb to about 2021). Looking at the study overall: For sensitization, 2% DPC in acetone was applied to a 2 cm by 2 cm area of upper inner arm skin. Patients additionally received weekly therapeutic DPC doses to the scalp throughout the roughly 24-week study period. Patch tests used Finn chambers with 0.01% DPC on the upper back, scored after 6 days by International Contact Dermatitis Research Group standards. The mostly female patient cohort included alopecia areata with under or over 50% scalp involvement, alopecia totalis and alopecia universalis. Libraries were pooled for sequencing, and variation in per-sample TCR yields was attributed mainly to small differences in library volumes within the pool. In alopecia patients, the study followed how the peripheral blood TCR repertoire changed in vivo over primary and secondary sensitization to diphenylcyclopropenone (DPC), a hapten. Blood was sampled from patients pre-sensitization (week 0) and at 2, 6 and about 24 weeks after DPC sensitization. Approximately 28 alopecia patients gave blood for TCR sequencing at one to four time points (pre-sensitization, 2, 6 and 24 weeks).

In light of the paper, this sample's time point label describes: patch test 3, about 24 weeks after DPC sensitization. Interpreted using the paper, the treatment or condition label stands for: therapeutic diphenylcyclopropenone sensitization with weekly scalp DPC. At every patch-test visit, the blood draw took place before the patch test was put on. Patients were considered eligible if aged 18 to 70, diagnosed with alopecia and deemed suitable for DPC therapy, and patients were excluded if pregnant. Total RNA was isolated from unfractionated whole blood collected in Tempus Blood RNA tubes. The CDR3 holds 14 amino acids from the cysteine to the phenylalanine. Of the read, only the CDR3 DNA is kept; its 42 bases are in frame from base 1. CDR1 and CDR2 are read off the germline V gene as SGHRS and YFSETQ. At the junction V is shortened by 0 bases and J by 5 bases, with 11 bases in between. The investigation overall reported the following: Repeated subsampling changed both the strength of the expansion versus patch-test correlation and the threshold at which the correlation became significant. The number of TCRs above 1 in 1000 frequency did not change with DPC sensitization; there was no evidence of global repertoire structure alterations. Patch test score correlated positively with the number of PT1 expanded TCRs, reaching significance at thresholds 8, 16 and 32 but not at 4. Significantly more large CDR3 similarity clusters were formed by expanded TCRs than by pre-sensitization or healthy control sets, consistent with antigen-driven responses. All patients had alopecia, a presumed autoimmune disease, so their immune response might differ from that of healthy individuals.

Comments on this clonotype: What this receptor recognizes is not known. Base qualities are not provided; no much larger clone lies one nucleotide away.

Libraries were prepared through RACE. TCRdb records NextSeq 500 as the sequencer. Library preparation attached unique molecular identifiers to individual cDNA molecules for quantitative, reproducible TCR counting. Both TCR alpha and TCR beta chains were sequenced from each blood RNA sample. The paper's data handling went like this. The median number of TCRs per sample was approximately 96,000, ranging from roughly 20,000 to 690,600. V, J and CDR3 annotation of the TCR reads was carried out using the Decombinator software suite. To make PS versus PT1 abundance plots, every sample was subsampled to the same number of TCRs (28,000). TCRs were defined as expanded if absent before sensitization and observed at least eight times at the 2-week time point. TCRdb trimmed public reads at Q25 via fastp, called clones via MiXCR and kept in-frame beta chains. Every distinct CDR3 protein forms one entry, paired with its most common genes and DNA. The V and J calls come from TCRdb's annotation, not from the publication. The sample table records 90,000 to 110,000 distinct CDR3 sequences; around 34% of these occur just once. The ten largest make up roughly 3% of the sample.

This TCR was recovered from a man aged 40-49 years with alopecia areata. Some clones in this sample may be carry-over from other donors' samples. The chain is made from TRBV5-1 and TRBJ2-5; a tentative D call is TRBD2 (7 bases match). This material consisted of whole blood, taken in connection with sensitization to the hapten diphenylcyclopropenone (DPC). The CDR3 region has the sequence CASSLGGGSETQYF. The DNA is TGCGCCAGCAGCTTGGGGGGGGGCTCGGAGACCCAGTACTTC.